The next 15 T cell receptor beta chains were all read from a single sample in a study of cytomegalovirus exposure and HLA in healthy donors. With 60 Vbeta and 13 Jbeta primers, the PCR was carried out. The assay was immunoSEQ multiplex PCR, and TCRdb's table has in-frame clones only and misses some. The sample includes roughly 130,000 clones, roughly 74% of them seen just once. Sequenced: PBMCs. These receptors originate from a woman in her 50s in good health and CMV-seropositive.

This clone was picked up one time. The chain recombines TRBV10-3 with TRBJ1-2; 7 bases match TRBD1. Germline CDR1 reads ENHRY; CDR2 reads SYGVKD. The CDR3 extends over 16 amino acids. Trimming took 0 bases from V and 8 from J; bases not matched to a gene: 12. CDR3 nucleotide sequence: TGTGCCATCAGTGAGTCTCTCTCGAAGGGGGCGCAGGGCTACACCTTC. It yields the protein CAISESLSKGAQGYTF.

This rearrangement joins TRBV4-3 to TRBJ2-1, with TRBD1 identical over 8 bases. The V and J ends lost 0 bases and 4 bases, in that order; junction bases with no gene match: 5. CDR3 length: 16 residues. Germline assignment: CDR1 LGHNA and CDR2 YSLEER. For the CDR3, the DNA is TGCGCCAGCAGCCAAGAGGTAGGACAGGGATACAATGAGCAGTTCTTC. It yields the protein CASSQEVGQGYNEQFF.

This chain joins TRBV11-3 and TRBJ2-3; D is unresolved. Per the germline V gene, CDR1 is SGHNT and CDR2 is YENEEA. With 8 bases removed from V and 4 bases from J, the gap between germline ends came to 13 bases. CDR3 size: 13 residues. This CDR3 reads CASGSRLADTQYF. CDR3 in DNA: TGTGCCAGCGGCTCCCGACTGGCAGATACGCAGTATTTT. Combining the CDR3 with reference TRBV11-3 and TRBJ2-3 gives the whole variable domain EAGVVQSPRYKIIEKKQPVAFWCNPISGHNTLYWYLQNLGQGPELLIRYENEEAVDDSQLPKDRFSAERLKGVDSTLKIQPAELGDSAVYLCASGSRLADTQYFGPGTRLTVL.

This chain uses TRBV29-1 with TRBJ1-2, with D maybe TRBD1 (6 bases). CDR3 length: 11 residues. Germline V gene data show CDR1 as SQVTM and CDR2 as ANQGSEA. In DNA form, the CDR3 reads TGCAGTGGGGGGGCTGACTATGGCTACACCTTC. Translating gives CSGGADYGYTF.

The chain couples TRBV21-1 to TRBJ2-6; the table's D call TRBD1 went unverified against the DNA. TRBV21-1 is a listed pseudogene. The CDR3 totals 18 residues. The CDR3 loop is CASSKPRGNTSGANVLTF. The CDR3 DNA is TGTGCCAGCAGCAAGCCCAGGGGAAACACCTCTGGGGCCAACGTCCTGACTTTC.

The J gene is TRBJ1-4, the V gene TRBV5-1; possibly TRBD1 for D (5 bases). Germline V lookup: CDR1 SGHRS, CDR2 YFSETQ. CDR3 length: 15 residues. Trimming took off 3 bases at V and 8 bases at J, with 17 bases between the two ends. CDR3 DNA: TGCGCCAGCAGCTCCGCGGGGCAAGAGAGGGAAAAACTGTTTTTT. Translating it yields CASSSAGQEREKLFF.

The gene calls are TRBV7-9 and TRBJ1-2, with D unresolved. Germline CDR1 SEHNR, CDR2 FQNEAQ (reference sequence). CDR3 length equals 14 residues. The V end lost 6 bases, the J end lost 0 bases, and 11 bases lay between the germline ends. The CDR3 is CASRPLIANYGYTF. CDR3 nucleotides: TGTGCCAGCAGGCCTCTCATAGCTAACTATGGCTACACCTTC.

This clone was observed a handful of times. The chain is built from TRBV5-4 and TRBJ2-1; possible D gene TRBD2, 5 bases. This CDR3 has 13 residues. CDR1 SGHNT and CDR2 YYREEE come from the germline V gene (reference sequence). With 3 bases removed from V and 5 bases from J, the gap between germline ends came to 9 bases. Written as DNA, the CDR3 is TGTGCCAGCAGCTCGGAACTAGACAATGAGCAGTTCTTC. Translated: CASSSELDNEQFF.

The chain employs TRBV21-1 and TRBJ2-5; the DNA was not compared with TRBD1, the D call given in the table. TRBV21-1 is noted as a pseudogene. This CDR3 is 16 amino acids long. The DNA of the CDR3 is TGTGCCAGCAGCCTCCCCCATTCAGGTTCGTGGGAGACCCAGTACTTC. Translated, it gives CASSLPHSGSWETQYF.

The J gene is TRBJ1-5, the V gene TRBV12-5, with 8 nucleotides matching TRBD1. V shed 6 bases, J shed 5 bases, and the junction held 6 bases outside the gene matches. Germline CDR1 and CDR2: LGHNT and FRNRAP. This CDR3 region has 14 residues. The CDR3 bases are TGTGCTAGTGGATCCCGACAGGGGTATCAGCCCCAGCATTTT. Translating gives CASGSRQGYQPQHF.

The chain carries TRBV23-1 and TRBJ1-2; 7 bases map to TRBD1. TRBV23-1 falls under the ORF class, with uncertain function. V was clipped by 6 bases and J by 4 bases; unmatched bases: 17. The length of the CDR3 is 17 residues. The CDR3 DNA reads as TGCGCCAGCAGAGGTAGGGGGGTGTCAGGGGGTAGCTATGGCTACACCTTC. Translating gives CASRGRGVSGGSYGYTF.

This clone was detected only a few times. V gene TRBV27 combines with J gene TRBJ2-7; 9 bases fit TRBD2. The germline CDR1 and CDR2 sequences are MNHEY and SMNVEV (reference sequence). V lost 4 bases and J lost 4; bases outside the gene matches: 5. This CDR3 region has 14 residues. The CDR3: CASSSRGGDYEQYF. The CDR3 DNA reads as TGTGCCAGCAGTTCCCGCGGGGGGGATTACGAGCAGTACTTC.

This clone came up a few times. One junction end disagrees with the germline gene, perhaps due to a read error. The rearrangement links TRBV2 to TRBJ2-1; 9 bases are shared with TRBD2. The CDR3 is made up of 12 amino acids. Germline CDR1 and CDR2: SNHLY and FYNNEI. The CDR3 DNA is TGTGCCAGCAGTGAGCGGGGGGGGCCGAAGGTCTTC. It codes for CASSERGGPKVF.

The gene calls are TRBV5-4 and TRBJ2-1, with D possibly being TRBD2 (5 bases). CDR1 and CDR2 from the germline V gene are SGHNT and YYREEE (reference sequence). V lost 4 bases and J 8 bases, leaving 19 bases between the germline ends. The CDR3 spans 15 residues. This CDR3 reads CASSPSGELGYEQFF. The CDR3 DNA sequence: TGTGCCAGCAGCCCTTCCGGGGAGCTTGGCTATGAGCAGTTCTTC.

CDR3 bases: TGTGCCAGCAGGGTACCGGGACATTACGAGCAGTACTTC. Its protein product is CASRVPGHYEQYF. The chain links TRBV25-1 to TRBJ2-7, with D possibly being TRBD1 (6 bases). There are 13 residues in the CDR3. Between the trimmed V and J ends, which lost 6 bases and 4 bases, there was a span of 13 bases. Germline V gene data show CDR1 as MGHDK and CDR2 as SYGVNS.